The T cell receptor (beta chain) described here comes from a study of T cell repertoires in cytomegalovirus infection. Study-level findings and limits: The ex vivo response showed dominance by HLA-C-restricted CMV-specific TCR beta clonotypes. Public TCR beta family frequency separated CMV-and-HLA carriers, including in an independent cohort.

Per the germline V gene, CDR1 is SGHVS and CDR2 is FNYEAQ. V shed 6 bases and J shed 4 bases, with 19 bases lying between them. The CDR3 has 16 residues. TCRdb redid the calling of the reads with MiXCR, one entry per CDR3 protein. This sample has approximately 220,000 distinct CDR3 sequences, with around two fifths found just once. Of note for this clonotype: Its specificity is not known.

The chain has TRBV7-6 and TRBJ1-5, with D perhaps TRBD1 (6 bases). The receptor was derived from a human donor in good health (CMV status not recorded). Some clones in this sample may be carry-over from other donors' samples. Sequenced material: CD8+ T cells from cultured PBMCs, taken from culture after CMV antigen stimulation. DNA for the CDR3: TGTGCCAGCAGTTTGGGGGCGGGTCCTAATAATCAGCCCCAGCATTTT. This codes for CASSLGAGPNNQPQHF.